The entry below describes one TCR beta chain. Clones were sequenced by immunoSEQ multiplex PCR, and TCRdb holds only the in-frame ones, with some missing. The sample records tens of thousands of clones, more than 85% being singletons. This sample was included in a study of T cell changes during pregnancy in multiple sclerosis. Sequenced material: peripheral blood, taken after pregnancy. This sequence was found in a female donor with multiple sclerosis, enrolled in a pregnancy study.

DNA for the CDR3: TGCGCCAGCAGCTTGGGGATGGGGGCAGGATCACCCCTCCACTTT. It specifies CASSLGMGAGSPLHF. The V and J genes are TRBV5-1 and TRBJ1-6; tentative D call: TRBD1 (6 bases). The CDR3 has 15 amino acids. CDR1 and CDR2 (germline): SGHRS, YFSETQ. Trimming shortened V by 0 bases and J by 10 bases, and 14 bases separated the two germline ends.